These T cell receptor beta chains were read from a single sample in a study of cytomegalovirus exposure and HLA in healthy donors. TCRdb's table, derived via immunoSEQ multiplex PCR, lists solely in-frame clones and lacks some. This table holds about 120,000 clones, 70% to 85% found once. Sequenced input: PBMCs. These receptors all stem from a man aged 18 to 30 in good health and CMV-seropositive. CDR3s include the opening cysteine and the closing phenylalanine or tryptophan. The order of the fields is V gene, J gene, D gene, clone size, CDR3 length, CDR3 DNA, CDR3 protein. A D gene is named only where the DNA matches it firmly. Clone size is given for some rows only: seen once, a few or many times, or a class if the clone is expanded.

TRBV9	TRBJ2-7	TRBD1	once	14	TGTGCCAGCAGCCCCTGGACTCAGGGGGCCGAGCAGTACTTC	CASSPWTQGAEQYF
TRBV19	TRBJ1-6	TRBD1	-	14	TGTGCCAGTAGTTCGACAGGGGGCAAATCACCCCTCCACTTT	CASSSTGGKSPLHF
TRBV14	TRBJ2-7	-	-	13	TGTGCCAGCAGCCAATCTGGAGGTTTACAGCAGTACTTC	CASSQSGGLQQYF
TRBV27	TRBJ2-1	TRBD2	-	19	TGTGCCAGCAGTTTCAGATTTCGCGGGGGGGGACCCAATTACAATGAGCAGTTCTTC	CASSFRFRGGGPNYNEQFF
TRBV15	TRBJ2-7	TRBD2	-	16	TGTGCCACCAGCGGTTTTCCGGTGGCGGGAGCTTACGAGCAGTACTTC	CATSGFPVAGAYEQYF
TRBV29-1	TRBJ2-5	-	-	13	TGCAGCGTTTCAACAGTATTCGGAGAGACCCAGTACTTC	CSVSTVFGETQYF
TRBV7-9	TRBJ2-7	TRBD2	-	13	TGTGCCAGCAGCACAGCGGGGTGGGACGAGCAGTACTTC	CASSTAGWDEQYF
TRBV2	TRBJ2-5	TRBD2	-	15	TGTGCCAGCAGCTACGGACTAGCGGGAGTGGAGACCCAGTACTTC	CASSYGLAGVETQYF
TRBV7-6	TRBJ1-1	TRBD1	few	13	TGTGCCAGCAGAGGGACAGGGGAAACTGAAGCTTTCTTT	CASRGTGETEAFF
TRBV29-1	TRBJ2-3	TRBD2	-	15	TGCAGCGTTGAACACGAACGGGGGGAGGCGGATACGCAGTATTTT	CSVEHERGEADTQYF
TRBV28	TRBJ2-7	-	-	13	TGTGCCAGCAGTTTATGGCAGGGGAACGAGCAGTACTTC	CASSLWQGNEQYF
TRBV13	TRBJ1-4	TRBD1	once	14	TGTGCCAGCAGCTCGGACAGGGACAATGAAAAACTGTTTTTT	CASSSDRDNEKLFF
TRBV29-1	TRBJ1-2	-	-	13	TGCAGCGTTGAAGTTGGCAACAACTATGGCTACACCTTC	CSVEVGNNYGYTF
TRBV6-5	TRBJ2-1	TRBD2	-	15	TGTGCCAGCAGGCATCCTAGCGGGGGGGCCAATGAGCAGTTCTTC	CASRHPSGGANEQFF
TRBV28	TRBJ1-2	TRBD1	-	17	TGTGCCAGCAGTTGGGTACTGGGACAGTCACAGGGGTATGGCTACACCTTC	CASSWVLGQSQGYGYTF
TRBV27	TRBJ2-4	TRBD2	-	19	TGTGCCAGCAGTTTATCTAGCGGGGGGTCCTACATAGCCAAAAACAGTCAGTACTTC	CASSLSSGGSYIAKNSQYF
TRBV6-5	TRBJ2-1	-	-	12	TGTGCCAGCAGTCAACTTGGCAATGAGCAGTTCTTC	CASSQLGNEQFF
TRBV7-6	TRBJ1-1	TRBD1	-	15	TGTGCCAGCAGCTCGAGGGACAGACTGAACACTGAAGCTTTCTTT	CASSSRDRLNTEAFF
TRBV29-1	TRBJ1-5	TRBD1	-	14	TGCAGCGCTCGGGACAGTAATAGCAATCAGCCCCAGCATTTT	CSARDSNSNQPQHF
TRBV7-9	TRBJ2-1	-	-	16	TGTGCCAGCAGCTTAGTTGACTTAATCTTGAACAATGAGCAGTTCTTC	CASSLVDLILNNEQFF
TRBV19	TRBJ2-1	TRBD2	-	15	TGTGCCAGTATAGGATCTCGCGGGGGCTACAATGAGCAGTTCTTC	CASIGSRGGYNEQFF
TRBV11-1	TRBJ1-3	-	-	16	TGTGCCAGCAGCTTAGCGGCGGGGGGACCTGGAAACACCATATATTTT	CASSLAAGGPGNTIYF
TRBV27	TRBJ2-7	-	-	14	TGTGCCAGCAGTTTAGATTCACTAGCCTACGAGCAGTACTTC	CASSLDSLAYEQYF
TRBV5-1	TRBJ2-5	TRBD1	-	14	TGCGCCACCGGACAGGGGGAGGTACAAGAGACCCAGTACTTC	CATGQGEVQETQYF
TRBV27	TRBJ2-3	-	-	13	TGTGCCAGCAGTCCCACGGGGTCAGATACGCAGTATTTT	CASSPTGSDTQYF
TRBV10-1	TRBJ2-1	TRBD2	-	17	TGCGCCAGCAGTGAACTAGCGGGGGGGAGCTCCTACAATGAGCAGTTCTTC	CASSELAGGSSYNEQFF
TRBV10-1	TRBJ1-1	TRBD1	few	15	TGCGCCAGCAGTGAAGGGGGGGACAGGCCCACTGAAGCTTTCTTT	CASSEGGDRPTEAFF
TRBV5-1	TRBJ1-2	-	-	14	TGCGCCAGCAGCTTGGGAGACACAAACTATGGCTACACCTTC	CASSLGDTNYGYTF
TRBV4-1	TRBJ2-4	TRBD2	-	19	TGCGCCAGCAGCCAAGGGTTGGGACTAGCGGGGGTCTTGGGAAACAGTCAGTACTTC	CASSQGLGLAGVLGNSQYF
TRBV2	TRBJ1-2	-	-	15	TGTGCCAGCAGTGAAAATGGGGCAGAATCCTATGGCTACACCTTC	CASSENGAESYGYTF
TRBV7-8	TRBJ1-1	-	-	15	TGTGCCAGCAGCACTCGGGGGGCGGGGGGCACTGAAGCTTTCTTT	CASSTRGAGGTEAFF
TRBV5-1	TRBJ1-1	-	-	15	TGCGCCAGCAGAATAAACGCGGCTTTGAACACTGAAGCTTTCTTT	CASRINAALNTEAFF
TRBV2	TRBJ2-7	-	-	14	TGTGCCAGCAGTGGACAGGCGGGGGAAAACGAGCAGTACTTC	CASSGQAGENEQYF
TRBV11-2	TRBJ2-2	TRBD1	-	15	TGTGCCAGCAGCTCACCAGGGGGTTTCACCGGGGAGCTGTTTTTT	CASSSPGGFTGELFF
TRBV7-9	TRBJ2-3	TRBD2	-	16	TGTGCCAGCAGCCCATCCGGGACTAACCTCGGAGATACGCAGTATTTT	CASSPSGTNLGDTQYF
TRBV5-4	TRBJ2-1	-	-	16	TGTGCCAGCAGCCATAAACTAGCCCAAAGTTTCGATGAGCAGTTCTTC	CASSHKLAQSFDEQFF
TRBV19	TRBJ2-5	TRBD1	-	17	TGTGCCAGTAGCGAATCAGGACAGGGTACTTTCCAAGAGACCCAGTACTTC	CASSESGQGTFQETQYF
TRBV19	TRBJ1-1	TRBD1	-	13	TGTGCCAGTAGTATTTACAGGGGTGCTGAAGCTTTCTTT	CASSIYRGAEAFF
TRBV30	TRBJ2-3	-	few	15	TGTGCCCGGCGGCGGTTTCCCCCAAGCACAGATACGCAGTATTTT	CARRRFPPSTDTQYF
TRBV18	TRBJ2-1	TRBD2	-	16	TGTGCCAGCTCACACTCCCTAGCGGGAGTGGGGAATGAGCAGTTCTTC	CASSHSLAGVGNEQFF
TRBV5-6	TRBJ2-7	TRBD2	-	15	TGTGCCAGCAGCTTGGAACTAGCGGGGGGCTACGAGCAGTACTTC	CASSLELAGGYEQYF
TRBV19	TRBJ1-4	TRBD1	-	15	TGTGCCAGTAGGGACCCCGGGACAGGGTTTGAAAAACTGTTTTTT	CASRDPGTGFEKLFF
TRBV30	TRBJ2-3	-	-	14	TGTGCCTGGAGTGGACTTCTGGGGCCGGATACGCAGTATTTT	CAWSGLLGPDTQYF
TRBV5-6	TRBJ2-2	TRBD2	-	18	TGTGCCAGCAGCCCACTAAGGACTAGCGGGGGGGCCTCGGGGGAGCTGTTTTTT	CASSPLRTSGGASGELFF